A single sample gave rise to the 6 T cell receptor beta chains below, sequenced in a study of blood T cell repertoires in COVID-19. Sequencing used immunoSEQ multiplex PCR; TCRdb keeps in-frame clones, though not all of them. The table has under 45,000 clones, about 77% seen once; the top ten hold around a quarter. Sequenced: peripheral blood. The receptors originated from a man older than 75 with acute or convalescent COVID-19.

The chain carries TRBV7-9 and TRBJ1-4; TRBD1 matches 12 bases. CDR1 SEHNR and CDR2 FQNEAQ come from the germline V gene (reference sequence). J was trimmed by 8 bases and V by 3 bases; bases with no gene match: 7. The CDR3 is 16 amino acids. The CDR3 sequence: CASSFVAGQGAEKLFF. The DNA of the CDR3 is TGTGCCAGCAGCTTTGTGGCGGGACAGGGGGCCGAAAAACTGTTTTTT.

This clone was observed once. For the CDR3, the DNA is TGCGCCAGCACCATTGGGACAGGGGCGACTGAAGCTTTCTTT. It encodes CASTIGTGATEAFF. J is TRBJ1-1 and V is TRBV10-2; the match to TRBD1 covers 10 bases. Germline CDR1 and CDR2: WSHSY and SAAADI. This CDR3 region has 14 residues. J was trimmed by 5 bases and V by 7 bases; bases with no gene match: 7.

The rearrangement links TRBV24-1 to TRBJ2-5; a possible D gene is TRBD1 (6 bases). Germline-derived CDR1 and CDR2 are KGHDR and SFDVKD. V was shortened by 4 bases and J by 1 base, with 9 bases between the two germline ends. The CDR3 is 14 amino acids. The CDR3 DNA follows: TGTGCCACCAGTGAGGGGACAACCCAAGAGACCCAGTACTTC. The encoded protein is CATSEGTTQETQYF.

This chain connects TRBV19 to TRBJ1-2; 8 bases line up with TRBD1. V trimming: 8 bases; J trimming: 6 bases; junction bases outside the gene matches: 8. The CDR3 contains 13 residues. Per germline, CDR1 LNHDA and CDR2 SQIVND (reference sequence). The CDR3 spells CASVMRTGNGYTF. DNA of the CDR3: TGTGCCAGTGTTATGAGGACAGGGAATGGCTACACCTTC.

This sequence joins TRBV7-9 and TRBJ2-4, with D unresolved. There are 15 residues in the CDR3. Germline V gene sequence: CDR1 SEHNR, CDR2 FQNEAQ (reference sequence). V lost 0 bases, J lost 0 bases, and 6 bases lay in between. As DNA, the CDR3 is TGTGCCAGCAGCTTAGCCCCGGGAGCCAAAAACATTCAGTACTTC. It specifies CASSLAPGAKNIQYF.

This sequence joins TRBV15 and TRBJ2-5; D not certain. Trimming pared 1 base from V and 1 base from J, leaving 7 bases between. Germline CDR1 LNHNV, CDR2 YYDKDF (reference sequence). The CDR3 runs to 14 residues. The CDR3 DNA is TGTGCCACCAGCAGAGGTGGCTCCCAAGAGACCCAGTACTTC. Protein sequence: CATSRGGSQETQYF.